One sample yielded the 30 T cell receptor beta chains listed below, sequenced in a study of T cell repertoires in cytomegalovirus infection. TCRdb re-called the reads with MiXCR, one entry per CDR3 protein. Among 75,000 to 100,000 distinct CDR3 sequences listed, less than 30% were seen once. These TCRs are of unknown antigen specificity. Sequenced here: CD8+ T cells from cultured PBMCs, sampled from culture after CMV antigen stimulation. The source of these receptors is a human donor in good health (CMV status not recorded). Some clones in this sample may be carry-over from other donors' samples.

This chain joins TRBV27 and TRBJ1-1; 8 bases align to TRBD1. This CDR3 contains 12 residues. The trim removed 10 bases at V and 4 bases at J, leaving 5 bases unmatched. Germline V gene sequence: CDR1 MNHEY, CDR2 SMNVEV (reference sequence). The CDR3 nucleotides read TGTGCCACCAAGGACAGGGCCACTGAAGCTTTCTTT. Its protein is CATKDRATEAFF.

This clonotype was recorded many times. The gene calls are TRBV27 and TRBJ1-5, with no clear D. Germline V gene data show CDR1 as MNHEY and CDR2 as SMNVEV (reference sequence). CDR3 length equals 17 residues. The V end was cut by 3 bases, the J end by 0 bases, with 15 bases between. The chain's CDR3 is CASSLVPGPNSNQPQHF. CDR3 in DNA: TGTGCCAGCAGTTTGGTGCCAGGTCCCAATAGCAATCAGCCCCAGCATTTT.

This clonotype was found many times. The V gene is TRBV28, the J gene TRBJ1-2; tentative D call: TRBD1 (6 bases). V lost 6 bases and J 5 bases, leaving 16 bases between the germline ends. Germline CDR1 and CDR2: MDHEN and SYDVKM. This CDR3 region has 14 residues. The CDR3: CASSRGTMLYGYTF. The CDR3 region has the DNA TGTGCCAGCAGCCGAGGGACAATGTTGTATGGCTACACCTTC.

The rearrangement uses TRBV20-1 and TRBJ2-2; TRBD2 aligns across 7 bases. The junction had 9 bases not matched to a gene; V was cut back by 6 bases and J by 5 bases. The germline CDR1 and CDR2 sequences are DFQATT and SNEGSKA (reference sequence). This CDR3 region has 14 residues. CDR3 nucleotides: TGCAGTGCGAACGGACTAGGGCAGACCGGGGAGCTGTTTTTT. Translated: CSANGLGQTGELFF.

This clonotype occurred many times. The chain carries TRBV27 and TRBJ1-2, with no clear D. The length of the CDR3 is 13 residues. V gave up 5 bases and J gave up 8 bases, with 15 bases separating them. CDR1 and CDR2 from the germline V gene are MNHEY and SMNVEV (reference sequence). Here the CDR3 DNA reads TGTGCCAGCAGTCCCCAGGCGTCGAAAGGCTACACCTTC. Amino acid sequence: CASSPQASKGYTF.

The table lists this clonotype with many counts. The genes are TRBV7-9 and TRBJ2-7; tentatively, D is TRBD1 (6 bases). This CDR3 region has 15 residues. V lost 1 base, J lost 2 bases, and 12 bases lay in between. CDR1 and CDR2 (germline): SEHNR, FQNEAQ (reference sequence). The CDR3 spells CASSLEGGFTYEQYF. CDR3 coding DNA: TGTGCCAGCAGCTTAGAAGGGGGTTTTACCTACGAGCAGTACTTC.

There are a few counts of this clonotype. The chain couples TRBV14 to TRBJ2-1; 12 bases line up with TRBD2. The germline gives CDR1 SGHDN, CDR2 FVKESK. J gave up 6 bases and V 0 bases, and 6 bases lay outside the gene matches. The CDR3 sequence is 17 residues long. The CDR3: CASSQDLPSGGVNEQFF. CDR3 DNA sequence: TGTGCCAGCAGCCAAGATCTCCCTAGCGGGGGGGTCAATGAGCAGTTCTTC.

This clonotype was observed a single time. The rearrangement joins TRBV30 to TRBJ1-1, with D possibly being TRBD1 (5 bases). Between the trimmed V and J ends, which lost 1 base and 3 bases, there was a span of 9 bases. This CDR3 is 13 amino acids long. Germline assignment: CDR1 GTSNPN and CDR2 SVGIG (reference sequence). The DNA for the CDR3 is TGTGCCTGGAGTGAGACAGCTTACACTGAAGCTTTCTTT. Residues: CAWSETAYTEAFF.

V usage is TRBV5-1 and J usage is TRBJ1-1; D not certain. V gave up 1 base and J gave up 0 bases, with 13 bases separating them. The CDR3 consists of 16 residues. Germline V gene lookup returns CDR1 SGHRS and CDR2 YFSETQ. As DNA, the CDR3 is TGCGCCAGCAGCTTGAAATCCGAAGGCCTGAACACTGAAGCTTTCTTT. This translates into CASSLKSEGLNTEAFF.

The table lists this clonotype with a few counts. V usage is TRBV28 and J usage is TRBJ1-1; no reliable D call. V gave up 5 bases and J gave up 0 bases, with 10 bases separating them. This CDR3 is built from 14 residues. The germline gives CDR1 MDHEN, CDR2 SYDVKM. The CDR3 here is CASSPDSMNTEAFF. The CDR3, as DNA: TGTGCCAGCAGTCCCGACTCCATGAACACTGAAGCTTTCTTT.

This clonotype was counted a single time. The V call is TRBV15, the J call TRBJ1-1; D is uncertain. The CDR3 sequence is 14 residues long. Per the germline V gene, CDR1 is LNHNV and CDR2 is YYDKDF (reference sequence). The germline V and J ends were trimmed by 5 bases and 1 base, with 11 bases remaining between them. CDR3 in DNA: TGTGCCACCAGCCAACGGAACAAGAACACTGAAGCTTTCTTT. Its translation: CATSQRNKNTEAFF.

The CDR3 DNA sequence: TGCAGCGGGGGGAGGACAGGGTCCTACAATGAGCAGTTCTTC. It encodes CSGGRTGSYNEQFF. The chain links TRBV29-1 to TRBJ2-1; TRBD1 agrees at 8 bases. The V segment lost 7 bases and the J segment 1 base; nucleotides outside the gene matches: 6. CDR1 is SQVTM and CDR2 is ANQGSEA in the germline V gene. There are 14 residues in the CDR3.

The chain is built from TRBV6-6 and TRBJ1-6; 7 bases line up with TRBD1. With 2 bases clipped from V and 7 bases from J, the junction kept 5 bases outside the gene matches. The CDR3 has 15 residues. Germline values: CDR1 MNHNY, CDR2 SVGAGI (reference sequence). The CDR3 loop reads CASSYDGTVNSPLHF. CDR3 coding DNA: TGTGCCAGCAGTTACGACGGGACAGTCAATTCACCCCTCCACTTT.

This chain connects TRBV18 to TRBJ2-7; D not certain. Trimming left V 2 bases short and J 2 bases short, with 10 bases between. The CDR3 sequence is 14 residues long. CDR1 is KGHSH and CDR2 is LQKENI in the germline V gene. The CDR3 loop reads CASSPIDGTYEQYF. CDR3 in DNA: TGTGCCAGCTCACCAATCGACGGAACCTACGAGCAGTACTTC.

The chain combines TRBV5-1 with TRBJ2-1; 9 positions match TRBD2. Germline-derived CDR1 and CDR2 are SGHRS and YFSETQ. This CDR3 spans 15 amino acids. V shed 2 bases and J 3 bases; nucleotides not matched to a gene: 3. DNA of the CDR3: TGCGCCAGCAGCTTTGGTAGCGGGGGCTACAATGAGCAGTTCTTC. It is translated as CASSFGSGGYNEQFF.

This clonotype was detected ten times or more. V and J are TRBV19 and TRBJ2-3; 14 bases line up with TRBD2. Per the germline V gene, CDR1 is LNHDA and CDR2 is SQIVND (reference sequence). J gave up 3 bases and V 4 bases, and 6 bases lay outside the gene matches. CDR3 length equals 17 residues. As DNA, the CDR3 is TGTGCCAGTAGTAGGATGGGACTAGCGGGGGATACAGATACGCAGTATTTT. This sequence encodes CASSRMGLAGDTDTQYF.

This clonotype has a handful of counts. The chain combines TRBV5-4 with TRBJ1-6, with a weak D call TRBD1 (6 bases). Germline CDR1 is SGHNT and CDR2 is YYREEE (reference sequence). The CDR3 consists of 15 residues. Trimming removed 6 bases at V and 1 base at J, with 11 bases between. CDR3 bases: TGTGCCAGCAATCAGGGGACTTCCTATAATTCACCCCTCCACTTT. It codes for CASNQGTSYNSPLHF.

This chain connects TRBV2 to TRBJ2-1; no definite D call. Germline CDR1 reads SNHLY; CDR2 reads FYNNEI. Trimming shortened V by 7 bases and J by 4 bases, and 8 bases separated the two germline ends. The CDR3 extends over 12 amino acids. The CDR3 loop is CASNPQYNEQFF. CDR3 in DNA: TGTGCCAGCAATCCTCAGTACAATGAGCAGTTCTTC.

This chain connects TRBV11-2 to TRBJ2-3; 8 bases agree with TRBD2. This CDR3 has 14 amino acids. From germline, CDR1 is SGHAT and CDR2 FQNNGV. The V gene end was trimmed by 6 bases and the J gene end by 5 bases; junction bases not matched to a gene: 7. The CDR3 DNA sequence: TGTGCCAGCAGTGGGACTAGGTTGTTAGATACGCAGTATTTT. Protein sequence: CASSGTRLLDTQYF.

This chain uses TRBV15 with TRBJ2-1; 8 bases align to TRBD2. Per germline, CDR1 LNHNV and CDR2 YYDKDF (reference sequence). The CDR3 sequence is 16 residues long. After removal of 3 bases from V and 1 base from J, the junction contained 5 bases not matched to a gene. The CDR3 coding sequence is TGTGCCACCAGCAGTTCAGGACTAGCATCCTACAATGAGCAGTTCTTC. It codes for CATSSSGLASYNEQFF.

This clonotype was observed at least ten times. The CDR3 is CASSLVDRAQETQYF. In DNA form, the CDR3 reads TGTGCCAGCAGCTTAGTAGACAGGGCCCAAGAGACCCAGTACTTC. The gene calls are TRBV7-2 and TRBJ2-5; 7 nucleotides align to TRBD1. This CDR3 contains 15 residues. The J segment lost 1 base and the V segment lost 1 base, leaving 3 bases of the junction unmatched. Germline values: CDR1 SGHTA, CDR2 FQGNSA.

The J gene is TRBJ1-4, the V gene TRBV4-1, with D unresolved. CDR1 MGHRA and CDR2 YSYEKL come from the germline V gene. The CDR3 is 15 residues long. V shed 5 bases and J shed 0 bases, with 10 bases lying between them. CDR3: CASSFFSATNEKLFF. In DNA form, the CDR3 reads TGCGCCAGCAGCTTCTTCAGCGCAACTAATGAAAAACTGTTTTTT.

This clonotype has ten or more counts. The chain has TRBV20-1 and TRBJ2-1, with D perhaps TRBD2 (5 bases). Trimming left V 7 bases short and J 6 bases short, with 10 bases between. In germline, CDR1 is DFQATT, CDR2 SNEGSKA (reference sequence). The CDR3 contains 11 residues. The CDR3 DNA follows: TGCAGTGGGACTGTTACCAATGAGCAGTTCTTC. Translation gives CSGTVTNEQFF.

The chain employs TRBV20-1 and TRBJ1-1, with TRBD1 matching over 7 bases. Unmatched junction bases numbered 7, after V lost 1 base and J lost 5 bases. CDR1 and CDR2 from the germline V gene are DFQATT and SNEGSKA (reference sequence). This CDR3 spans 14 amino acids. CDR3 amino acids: CSARAPQGVTEAFF. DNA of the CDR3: TGCAGTGCTAGAGCCCCCCAGGGGGTTACTGAAGCTTTCTTT.

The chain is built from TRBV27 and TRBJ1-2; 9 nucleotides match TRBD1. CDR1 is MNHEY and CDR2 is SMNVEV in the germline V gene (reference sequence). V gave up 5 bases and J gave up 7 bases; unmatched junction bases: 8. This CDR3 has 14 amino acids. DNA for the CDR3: TGTGCCAGCAGTACAGGACAGGGGCTCATTGGCTACACCTTC. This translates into CASSTGQGLIGYTF.

The CDR3 bases are TGTGCCAGCAGTGTGGACAGAAACATTCAGTACTTC. As protein: CASSVDRNIQYF. The chain combines TRBV12-3 or TRBV12-4 with TRBJ2-4; TRBD1 is a possible D gene (6 bases). The CDR3 extends over 12 amino acids. Between the trimmed V and J ends, which lost 5 bases and 6 bases, there was a span of 8 bases.

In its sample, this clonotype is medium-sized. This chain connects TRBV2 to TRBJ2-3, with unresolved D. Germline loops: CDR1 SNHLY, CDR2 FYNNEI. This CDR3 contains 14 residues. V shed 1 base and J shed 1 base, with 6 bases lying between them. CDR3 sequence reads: CASSEGMGTDTQYF. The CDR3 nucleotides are TGTGCCAGCAGTGAAGGGATGGGCACAGATACGCAGTATTTT.

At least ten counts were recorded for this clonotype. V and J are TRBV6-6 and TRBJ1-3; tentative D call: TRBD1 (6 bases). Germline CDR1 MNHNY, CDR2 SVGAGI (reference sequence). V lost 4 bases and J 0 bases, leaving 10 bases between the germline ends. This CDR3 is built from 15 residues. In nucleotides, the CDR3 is TGTGCCAGCAGTTCGACAGGATCCTCTGGAAACACCATATATTTT. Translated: CASSSTGSSGNTIYF.

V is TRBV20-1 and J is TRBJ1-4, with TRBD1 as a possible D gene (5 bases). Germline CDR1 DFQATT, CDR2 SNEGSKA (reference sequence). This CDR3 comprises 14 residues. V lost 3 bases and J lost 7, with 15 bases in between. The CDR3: CSARIQGEGEKLFF. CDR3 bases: TGCAGTGCTAGGATCCAGGGCGAGGGTGAAAAACTGTTTTTT.

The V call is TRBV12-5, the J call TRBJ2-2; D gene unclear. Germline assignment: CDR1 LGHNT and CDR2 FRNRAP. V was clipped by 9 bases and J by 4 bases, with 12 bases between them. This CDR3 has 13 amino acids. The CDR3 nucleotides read TGTGCTAGAGTGGACCTCTTCACCGGGGAGCTGTTTTTT. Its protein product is CARVDLFTGELFF.